The T cell receptor (beta chain) under discussion was sequenced for a study of CD8+ T cells in alopecia areata. With regard to this clone: As yet, its antigen is unknown.

RNA extraction and reverse transcription yielded cDNA as sequencing template. Measured with immunoSEQ multiplex PCR; TCRdb has only the in-frame clones, and not every one. The profile shows about 76,000 clones, about 30% of them singletons. Whole-study findings and limits: Sequencing of scalp samples also includes resident alphabeta T cells from normal skin. Many expanded lesional clones stayed in scalp and blood while on tofacitinib.

V was pared by 5 bases and J by 4 bases, with 8 bases between. The CDR3 extends over 11 amino acids. Looked up from germline, CDR1 is GTSNPN and CDR2 is SVGIG (reference sequence). The treatment: oral pan-JAK inhibitor, 5-10 mg twice daily. V usage is TRBV30 and J usage is TRBJ1-1; a weak D match, TRBD1 (5 bases). The TCR was taken from a human donor with alopecia areata. Material: CD8+ T cells sorted from blood, obtained at week 4, from a patient treated with tofacitinib. The CDR3 reads CAWWGGTEAFF. The CDR3, as DNA: TGTGCCTGGTGGGGCGGCACTGAAGCTTTCTTT.